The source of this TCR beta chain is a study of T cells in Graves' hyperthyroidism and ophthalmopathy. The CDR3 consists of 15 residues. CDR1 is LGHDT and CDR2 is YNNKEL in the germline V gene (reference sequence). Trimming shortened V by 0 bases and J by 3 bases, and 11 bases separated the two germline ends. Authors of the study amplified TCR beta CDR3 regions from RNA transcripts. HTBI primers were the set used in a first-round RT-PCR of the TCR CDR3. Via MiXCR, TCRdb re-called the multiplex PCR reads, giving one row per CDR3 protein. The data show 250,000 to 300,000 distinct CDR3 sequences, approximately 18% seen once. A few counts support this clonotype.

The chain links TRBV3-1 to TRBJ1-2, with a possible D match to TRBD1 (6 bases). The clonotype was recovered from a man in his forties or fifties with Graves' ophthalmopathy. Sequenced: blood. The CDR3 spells CASSQDQQGHYGYTF. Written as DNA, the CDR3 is TGTGCCAGCAGCCAAGATCAACAGGGACACTATGGCTACACCTTC.